The T cell receptor (beta chain) under discussion was sequenced for a study of response to subunit inactivated influenza vaccine. This clonotype came up a few times. Its antigen is not identified. V shed 5 bases, J shed 4 bases, and the junction held 4 bases outside the gene matches. There are 14 residues in the CDR3. Germline CDR1 MDHEN, CDR2 SYDVKM. Study findings and constraints: Authors suggested that a seasonal influenza vaccination recruits few new T cells each time.

From the RT-PCR reads, TCRdb called clonotypes with MiXCR, one entry per CDR3 protein. The table lists some 850,000 distinct CDR3 sequences, around 18% of them singletons. This receptor was identified in a man aged 45 to 65 who received an inactivated influenza vaccine. The material was PBMCs from blood, obtained about 5 days after vaccination. The chain joins TRBV28 to TRBJ2-1; 8 bases fit TRBD1. This chain's CDR3 is CASSLRDRYNEQFF. The CDR3 DNA is TGTGCCAGCAGTCTCCGGGACAGGTACAATGAGCAGTTCTTC.